This TCR beta chain was retrieved from a study of T-cell reconstitution after alpha-beta-depleted transplantation in children. This sample's TCRbeta library carried unique molecular identifier barcodes. TCRdb independently ran MiXCR on the PCR reads; one entry per CDR3 protein. The repertoire holds about 350,000 distinct CDR3 sequences, with 13% as singletons. Germline CDR1 reads KGHSH; CDR2 reads LQKENI. The J segment lost 4 bases and the V segment lost 6 bases, leaving 7 bases of the junction unmatched. The CDR3 is 14 amino acids. The table lists this clonotype with a few counts. V usage is TRBV18 and J usage is TRBJ1-2; 8 positions match TRBD1. Sequencing used PBMCs, obtained from the stem cell graft. The TCR sequence derives from a human donor who donated a stem cell graft to a child with Fanconi anemia. CDR3 residues: CASSAQGVAYGYTF. In nucleotides, the CDR3 is TGTGCCAGCTCCGCACAGGGGGTCGCCTATGGCTACACCTTC.